This T cell receptor (beta chain) derives from a study of T cell responses to AZD1222 COVID-19 vaccine. CDR1 and CDR2 from the germline V gene are SEHNR and FQNEAQ (reference sequence). The CDR3 loop spans 15 amino acids. J was trimmed by 5 bases and V by 3 bases; bases with no gene match: 8. The method was immunoSEQ multiplex PCR; TCRdb's version includes in-frame clones alone and lacks a portion of them. In the table there are some 280,000 clones, approximately 94% of which are singletons. The sample was peripheral blood, taken 28 days after the second AZD1222 dose. The rearrangement joins TRBV7-9 to TRBJ2-5, with 8 bases aligning to TRBD1. The clonotype was recovered from an adult who received the AZD1222 COVID-19 vaccine. The CDR3 region is CASSLRQGRGETQYF. As DNA, the CDR3 is TGTGCCAGCAGCTTGAGACAGGGGCGAGGGGAGACCCAGTACTTC.